This T cell receptor beta chain was identified in a study of blood T cell repertoires in COVID-19. Across the study: From T cells, B-cell-depleted T cells, or PBMCs came the material, which was cDNA or gDNA.

A single count supports this clone. Per the original data handling: Cell counts per sample came from amplifying reference gene primers. Repertoires were generated with immunoSEQ multiplex PCR, while TCRdb's copy carries only in-frame clones and drops some. V, J and clone size are those of that table, while D and trimming were read from the DNA. The data hold fewer than 500,000 clones, with about 89% observed a single time. Specimen: peripheral blood. The receptor's source is a woman aged 25 to 45 with acute or convalescent COVID-19.

CDR3 bases: TGCGCCAGCAGGCGGCCGGACAGGGTTAACATTCAGTACTTC. It translates to CASRRPDRVNIQYF. This chain joins TRBV5-1 and TRBJ2-4; 8 bases are a match to TRBD1. CDR3 length: 14 residues. With 5 bases clipped from V and 7 bases from J, the junction kept 8 bases outside the gene matches. Looked up from germline, CDR1 is SGHRS and CDR2 is YFSETQ.